Below are 5 T cell receptor beta chains sequenced from a single sample in a study of T cells in Graves' hyperthyroidism and ophthalmopathy. The CDR3 regions of TCR beta were amplified from RNA transcripts. The HTBI primer set was used in a first-round RT-PCR of the TCR CDR3. TCRdb recomputed calls from the multiplex PCR reads with MiXCR, one row per CDR3 protein. The sample has hundreds of thousands of distinct CDR3 sequences, approximately 14% seen once. Sequencing input: blood. The receptors here all came from a woman in her forties with Graves' ophthalmopathy.

This clonotype was observed many times. The chain links TRBV25-1 to TRBJ1-6; the D gene is possibly TRBD1 (6 bases). There are 13 residues in the CDR3. Germline loops: CDR1 MGHDK, CDR2 SYGVNS. Trimming cost V 6 bases and J 10 bases, with 13 bases left between them. The CDR3 loop is CASRDSTSSPLHF. CDR3 in DNA: TGTGCCAGCAGGGACAGCACTTCGTCACCCCTCCACTTT.

To note about this clonotype: A much larger clone lies a single base off, so this may be a read error. This CDR3 fails to terminate in the conserved phenylalanine or tryptophan, so it likely reflects a read error. The gene calls are TRBV28 and TRBJ2-7; D is perhaps TRBD1 (5 bases). CDR3 length: 15 amino acids. The V end lost 2 bases, the J end lost 2 bases, and 13 bases lay between the germline ends. CDR1 MDHEN and CDR2 SYDVKM come from the germline V gene. The CDR3, as DNA: TGTGCCAGCAGTTTACCTTGGGGCGGCCCCTACGAGCAGTACCTC. Its translation is CASSLPWGGPYEQYL.

This clonotype was seen at least ten times. V is TRBV6-5 and J is TRBJ2-7, with 7 positions matching TRBD2. V was clipped by 0 bases and J by 4 bases; unmatched bases: 6. CDR3 size: 15 residues. Germline V gene data show CDR1 as MNHEY and CDR2 as SVGAGI. The CDR3 spells CASSYSGAGTYEQYF. The CDR3 bases are TGTGCCAGCAGTTACTCTGGAGCGGGAACGTACGAGCAGTACTTC.

This clonotype showed up many times. The chain employs TRBV28 and TRBJ1-1; D is ambiguous. V was cut by 4 bases and J by 4 bases, with 16 bases left in between. Per germline, CDR1 MDHEN and CDR2 SYDVKM. CDR3 length: 15 residues. This CDR3 is CASSSNRAPGTEAFF. CDR3 DNA sequence: TGTGCCAGCAGTTCGAACCGGGCCCCGGGCACTGAAGCTTTCTTT.

The chain links TRBV6-1 to TRBJ1-1, with D maybe TRBD1 (5 bases). CDR3 length equals 16 residues. Germline V CDR1 and CDR2: MNHNS, SASEGT. V was shortened by 6 bases and J by 0 bases, with 17 bases between the two germline ends. CDR3 protein: CASSPQAGTVNTEAFF. The CDR3 DNA reads as TGTGCCAGCAGCCCTCAAGCCGGGACGGTGAACACTGAAGCTTTCTTT.